These 10 T cell receptor beta chains share one sample of origin, sequenced in a study of a mutant IDH1 vaccine in newly diagnosed glioma. Time point specified: week 35, safety follow-up. Every vaccination contained 300 ug of the mutant IDH1 20-mer peptide and was paired with topical imiquimod. The antigens of these receptors remain unknown. Profiled with immunoSEQ multiplex PCR; TCRdb holds only in-frame clones, not every one. The sample has just under 70,000 clones, 80% to 85% seen once; the top ten hold roughly 12%. The starting material was PBMCs, obtained from a glioma patient whose treatment included an IDH1 peptide vaccine. Source of these receptors: a man aged 18 to 35 with glioma.

V gene TRBV6-1 combines with J gene TRBJ2-1; TRBD2 matches at 11 bases. Per germline, CDR1 MNHNS and CDR2 SASEGT. Unmatched junction bases numbered 11, after V lost 0 bases and J lost 7 bases. The CDR3 is 18 amino acids. The CDR3 DNA reads as TGTGCCAGCAGTGAAGCGCTTTGGATTAGCGGGGGGGGGAATGAGCAGTTCTTC. Encoded protein: CASSEALWISGGGNEQFF.

The genes are TRBV5-1 and TRBJ2-2, with D possibly TRBD2 on 5 matching bases. V was shortened by 6 bases and J by 0 bases, with 12 bases between the two germline ends. Germline assignment: CDR1 SGHRS and CDR2 YFSETQ. CDR3 length: 15 amino acids. DNA for the CDR3: TGCGCCAGCAATCTCCTAGCTGCGAACACCGGGGAGCTGTTTTTT. This codes for CASNLLAANTGELFF.

The rearrangement joins TRBV6-1 to TRBJ1-5; TRBD1 matches at 7 bases. This CDR3 region has 13 residues. Germline loops: CDR1 MNHNS, CDR2 SASEGT. Trimming at V came to 3 bases and at J to 4 bases, leaving 0 bases not matched to a gene. The CDR3 DNA reads TGTGCCAGCAGTGAGGGACAGAATCAGCCCCAGCATTTT. Residues: CASSEGQNQPQHF.

The chain couples TRBV2 to TRBJ2-3; 12 bases line up with TRBD2. The CDR3 runs 16 residues. The germline V gene encodes CDR1 SNHLY and CDR2 FYNNEI. V dropped 8 bases and J dropped 14; count of bases not matched to a gene: 20. In DNA form, the CDR3 reads TGTGCCAGCGGGGGTGGGGGGACTAGCGGGTCGCCCCACCGGTATTTT. Amino acid sequence: CASGGGGTSGSPHRYF. The whole variable domain, remainder taken from reference TRBV2 and TRBJ2-3, is EPEVTQTPSHQVTQMGQEVILRCVPISNHLYFYWYRQILGQKVEFLVSFYNNEISEKSEIFDDQFSVERPDGSNFTLKIRSTKLEDSAMYFCASGGGGTSGSPHRYFGPGTRLTVL.

The rearrangement uses TRBV9 and TRBJ2-4, with a tentative D call TRBD2 (5 bases). The CDR3 totals 14 residues. With 3 bases removed from V and 5 bases from J, the gap between germline ends came to 12 bases. Germline CDR1 and CDR2: SGDLS and YYNGEE. CDR3 coding DNA: TGTGCCAGCAGCGACTGGGAGCGAGAAAACATTCAGTACTTC. This encodes CASSDWERENIQYF.

V is TRBV2 and J is TRBJ2-1, with D perhaps TRBD1 or TRBD2 (5 bases each). V was pared by 4 bases and J by 3 bases, with 19 bases between. The CDR3 runs to 17 residues. The germline V gene has CDR1 SNHLY and CDR2 FYNNEI. The CDR3 sequence: CASSVGMERTIYNEQFF. CDR3 DNA sequence: TGTGCCAGCAGTGTTGGTATGGAGCGGACAATCTACAATGAGCAGTTCTTC.

V usage is TRBV7-2 and J usage is TRBJ1-1; the D is unclear. Trimming pared 2 bases from V and 7 bases from J, leaving 17 bases between. There are 15 residues in the CDR3. Per germline, CDR1 SGHTA and CDR2 FQGNSA. Here the CDR3 DNA reads TGTGCCAGCAGCTTATGGGCCCGGGATAACGGTGAAGCTTTCTTT. Translation gives CASSLWARDNGEAFF.

This chain links TRBV30 with TRBJ2-5, with a weak D call TRBD2 (5 bases). Germline V gives CDR1 GTSNPN, CDR2 SVGIG (reference sequence). V was shortened by 0 bases and J by 4 bases, with 9 bases between the two germline ends. This CDR3 region has 13 residues. CDR3 in DNA: TGTGCCTGGAGTGTACTAGGCACAGAGACCCAGTACTTC. It is translated as CAWSVLGTETQYF. Full variable domain (outside the CDR3, taken from reference TRBV30 and TRBJ2-5): SQTIHQWPATLVQPVGSPLSLECTVEGTSNPNLYWYRQAAGRGLQLLFYSVGIGQISSEVPQNLSASRPQDRQFILSSKKLLLSDSGFYLCAWSVLGTETQYFGPGTRLLVL.

This chain joins TRBV4-3 and TRBJ2-6; D is unresolved. V was pared by 0 bases and J by 12 bases, with 12 bases between. CDR3 size: 14 residues. Germline V gene lookup returns CDR1 LGHNA and CDR2 YSLEER. The CDR3 here is CASSQDKVFPVLTF. DNA of the CDR3: TGCGCCAGCAGCCAAGATAAGGTCTTCCCCGTCCTGACTTTC.

This clone was observed a handful of times. V and J are TRBV10-3 and TRBJ1-1, with 7 bases fitting TRBD1. The trim removed 7 bases at V and 4 bases at J, leaving 6 bases unmatched. Germline lookup yields CDR1 ENHRY and CDR2 SYGVKD. The CDR3 has 13 amino acids. DNA for the CDR3: TGTGCCATCAACGACAGGGCGGGCACTGAAGCTTTCTTT. Encoded protein: CAINDRAGTEAFF.